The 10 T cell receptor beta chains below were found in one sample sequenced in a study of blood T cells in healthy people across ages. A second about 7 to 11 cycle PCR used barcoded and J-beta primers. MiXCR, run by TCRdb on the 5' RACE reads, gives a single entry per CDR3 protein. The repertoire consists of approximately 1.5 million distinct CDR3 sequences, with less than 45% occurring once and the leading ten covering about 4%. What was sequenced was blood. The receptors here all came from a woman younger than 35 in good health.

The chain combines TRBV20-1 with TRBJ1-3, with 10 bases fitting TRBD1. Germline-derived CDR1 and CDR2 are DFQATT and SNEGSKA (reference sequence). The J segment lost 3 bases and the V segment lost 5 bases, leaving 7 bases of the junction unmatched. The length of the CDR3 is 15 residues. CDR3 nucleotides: TGCAGTGCTGGAAGGACAGGGGGTAGTGGAAACACCATATATTTT. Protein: CSAGRTGGSGNTIYF.

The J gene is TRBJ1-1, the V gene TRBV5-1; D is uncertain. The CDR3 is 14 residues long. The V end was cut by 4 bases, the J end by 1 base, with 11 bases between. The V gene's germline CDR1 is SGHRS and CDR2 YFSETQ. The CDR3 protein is CASSVGLQNTEAFF. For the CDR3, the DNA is TGCGCCAGCAGCGTAGGACTCCAGAACACTGAAGCTTTCTTT.

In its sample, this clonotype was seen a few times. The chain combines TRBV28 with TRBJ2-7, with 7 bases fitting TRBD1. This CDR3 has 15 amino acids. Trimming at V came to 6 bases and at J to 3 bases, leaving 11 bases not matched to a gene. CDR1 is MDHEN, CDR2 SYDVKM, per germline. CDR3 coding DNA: TGTGCCAGCAGACCCCAGGGGGAACGGGGCTACGAGCAGTACTTC. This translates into CASRPQGERGYEQYF.

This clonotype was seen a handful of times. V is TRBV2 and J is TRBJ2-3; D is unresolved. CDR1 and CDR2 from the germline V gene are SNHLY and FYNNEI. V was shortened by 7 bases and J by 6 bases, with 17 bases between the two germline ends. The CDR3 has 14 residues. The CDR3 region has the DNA TGTGCCAGCAAGTCCAACTACCCAGGTGATACGCAGTATTTT. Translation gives CASKSNYPGDTQYF.

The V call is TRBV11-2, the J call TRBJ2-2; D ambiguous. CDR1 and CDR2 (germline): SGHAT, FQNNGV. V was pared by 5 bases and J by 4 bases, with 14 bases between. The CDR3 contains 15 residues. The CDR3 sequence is CASSPLRSGTGELFF. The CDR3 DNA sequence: TGTGCCAGCAGCCCCCTGAGGTCGGGCACCGGGGAGCTGTTTTTT. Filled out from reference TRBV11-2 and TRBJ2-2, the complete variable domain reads EAGVAQSPRYKIIEKRQSVAFWCNPISGHATLYWYQQILGQGPKLLIQFQNNGVVDDSQLPKDRFSAERLKGVDSTLKIQPAKLEDSAVYLCASSPLRSGTGELFFGEGSRLTVL.

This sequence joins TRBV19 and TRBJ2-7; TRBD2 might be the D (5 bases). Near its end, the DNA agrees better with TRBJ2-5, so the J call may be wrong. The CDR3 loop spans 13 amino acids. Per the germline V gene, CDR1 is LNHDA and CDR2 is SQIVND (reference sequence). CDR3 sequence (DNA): TGTGCCAGTAGTCTACAACAGCGGGAGACCCAGTACTTC. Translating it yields CASSLQQRETQYF.

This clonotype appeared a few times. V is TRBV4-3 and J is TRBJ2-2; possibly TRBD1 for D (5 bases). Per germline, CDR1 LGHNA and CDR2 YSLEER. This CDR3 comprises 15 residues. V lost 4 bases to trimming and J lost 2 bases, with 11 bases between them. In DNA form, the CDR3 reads TGCGCCAGCAGCCCTGAATGGGGCAACACCGGGGAGCTGTTTTTT. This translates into CASSPEWGNTGELFF.

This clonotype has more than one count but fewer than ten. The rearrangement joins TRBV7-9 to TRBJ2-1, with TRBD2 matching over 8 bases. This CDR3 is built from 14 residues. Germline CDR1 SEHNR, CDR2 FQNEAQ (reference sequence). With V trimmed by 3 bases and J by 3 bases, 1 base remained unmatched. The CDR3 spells CASSFAGGYNEQFF. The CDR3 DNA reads TGTGCCAGCAGCTTTGCGGGGGGCTACAATGAGCAGTTCTTC.

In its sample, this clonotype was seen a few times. DNA of the CDR3: TGTGCCAGCAGCCCGAACAGGGGGTCCTACGAGCAGTACTTC. Protein product: CASSPNRGSYEQYF. J is TRBJ2-5 and V is TRBV11-2, with 8 bases identical to TRBD1. The J call is doubtful: the DNA matches TRBJ2-7 better. The CDR3 totals 14 residues. Germline CDR1 is SGHAT and CDR2 is FQNNGV.

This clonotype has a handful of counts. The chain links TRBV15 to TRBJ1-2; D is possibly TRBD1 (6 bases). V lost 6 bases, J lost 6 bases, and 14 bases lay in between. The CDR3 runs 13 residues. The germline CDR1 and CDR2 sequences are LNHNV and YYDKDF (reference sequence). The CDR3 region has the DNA TGTGCCACCAGAGAGGACAGTTTTAATGGCTACACCTTC. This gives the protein CATREDSFNGYTF.